This T cell receptor beta chain was profiled in a study of T cells expressing NK-cell markers. This CDR3 is 15 amino acids long. From germline, CDR1 is MNHEY and CDR2 SMNVEV (reference sequence). One entry per CDR3 protein, without DNA, is what TCRdb gives after re-calling the 5' RACE reads. The listing contains around 100,000 distinct CDR3 sequences. This TCR was sampled from a woman aged 18 to 75 in good health. This chain uses TRBV27 with TRBJ2-6. The sample comprised blood T cells: a sorted CD56 or NKG2C T cell subset, CD4+ or CD8+ T cells, or bulk PBMC T cells (not recorded which). CDR3 region: CASSSSSSGANVLTF.